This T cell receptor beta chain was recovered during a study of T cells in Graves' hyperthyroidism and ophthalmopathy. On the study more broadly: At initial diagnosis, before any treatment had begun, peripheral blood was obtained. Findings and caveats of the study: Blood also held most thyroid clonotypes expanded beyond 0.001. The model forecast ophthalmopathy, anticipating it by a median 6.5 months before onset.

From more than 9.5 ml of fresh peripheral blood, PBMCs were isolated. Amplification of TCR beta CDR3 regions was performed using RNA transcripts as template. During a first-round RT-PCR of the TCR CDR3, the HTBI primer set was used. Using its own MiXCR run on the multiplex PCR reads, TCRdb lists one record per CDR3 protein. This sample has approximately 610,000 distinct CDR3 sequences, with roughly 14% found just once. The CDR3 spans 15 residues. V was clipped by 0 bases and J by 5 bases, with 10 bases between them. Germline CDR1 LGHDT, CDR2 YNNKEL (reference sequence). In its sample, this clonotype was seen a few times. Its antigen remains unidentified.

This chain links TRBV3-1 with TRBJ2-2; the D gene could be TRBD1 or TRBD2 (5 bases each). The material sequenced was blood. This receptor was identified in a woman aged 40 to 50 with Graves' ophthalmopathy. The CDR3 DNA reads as TGTGCCAGCAGCCAAGAGGGAGAGGGGACCGGGGAGCTGTTTTTT. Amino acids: CASSQEGEGTGELFF.